These T cell receptor beta chains were read from a single sample in a study of regulatory T cells in long-lasting Graves disease. TCRdb called the multiplex PCR reads again in MiXCR, with one record for every CDR3 protein. Counted here are roughly 420,000 distinct CDR3 sequences, roughly 17% occurring once; the ten biggest clones make up 23%. These data are also associated with another study on T cells in Graves' hyperthyroidism and ophthalmopathy.

The sequencing here drew on peripheral blood mononuclear cells (PBMCs), taken at new diagnosis, from a patient treated with antithyroid drugs. These receptors were obtained from a woman aged 18 to 35 with Graves disease. The CDR3 runs from the conserved cysteine through the conserved F or W. The order of the fields is clone size, V gene, J gene, D gene, CDR3 protein, CDR3 DNA. A D gene is named only where the DNA matches it firmly. The size of a clone is reported for some rows only, either as once, few or many, or as a class for expanded clones.

many	TRBV6-1	TRBJ2-3	-	CASSEGRVSTDTQYF	TGTGCCAGCAGTGAAGGCAGAGTGTCCACAGATACGCAGTATTTT
many	TRBV20-1	TRBJ2-3	TRBD2	CSARHPAGPTDTQYF	TGCAGTGCTAGACATCCAGCGGGACCCACAGATACGCAGTATTTT
-	TRBV27	TRBJ2-1	TRBD2	CASSYEGLAQDEQFF	TGTGCCAGCAGTTACGAGGGACTAGCACAAGATGAGCAGTTCTTC
-	TRBV12-3/TRBV12-4	TRBJ1-1	-	CASSFLLAEAFF	TGTGCCAGCAGTTTTCTCTTGGCTGAAGCTTTCTTT
many	TRBV11-2	TRBJ1-5	-	CASSLRVGLRDYSNQPQHF	TGTGCCAGCAGCTTAAGGGTAGGACTCCGGGATTATAGCAATCAGCCCCAGCATTTT
many	TRBV6-9	TRBJ2-2	TRBD1	CASSYRGPTGELFF	TGTGCCAGCAGTTACAGGGGGCCGACCGGGGAGCTGTTTTTT
many	TRBV6-1	TRBJ2-7	TRBD2	CASSEGWGGSGYEQYF	TGTGCCAGCAGTGAAGGTTGGGGGGGATCGGGCTACGAGCAGTACTTC
few	TRBV4-1	TRBJ2-3	-	CASSQAVGDTQYF	TGCGCCAGCAGCCAAGCGGTAGGAGATACGCAGTATTTT
many	TRBV28	TRBJ1-2	TRBD1	CASSLLTGGDYGYTF	TGTGCCAGCAGTTTATTAACAGGGGGTGACTATGGCTACACCTTC
many	TRBV28	TRBJ2-5	TRBD2	CASSLRMGLGPEGQETQYF	TGTGCCAGCAGTTTAAGGATGGGACTAGGACCCGAAGGCCAAGAGACCCAGTACTTC
few	TRBV28	TRBJ2-7	-	CASSLHSTLLTYEQCF	TGTGCCAGCAGTTTGCACAGCACTCTTCTAACCTACGAGCAGTGCTTC
-	TRBV15	TRBJ1-1	-	CATSSRRGATEAFF	TGTGCCACCAGCAGCCGAAGGGGGGCGACTGAAGCTTTCTTT
few	TRBV9	TRBJ2-3	TRBD2	CASSVGGGLADTQYF	TGTGCCAGCAGCGTAGGCGGGGGGCTTGCGGATACGCAGTATTTT
-	TRBV6-1	TRBJ1-3	-	CASSKGGKSSGNTIYF	TGTGCCAGCAGTAAAGGGGGGAAAAGCTCTGGAAACACCATATATTTT
few	TRBV20-1	TRBJ2-7	TRBD1	CSEKGQPYEQYF	TGCAGTGAAAAGGGACAGCCCTACGAGCAGTACTTC
many	TRBV28	TRBJ2-5	TRBD1	CASSTGGAFLETQYF	TGTGCCAGCAGTACAGGGGGCGCGTTTCTGGAGACCCAGTACTTC
many	TRBV6-2/TRBV6-3	TRBJ2-1	-	CASSYLGAREQFF	TGTGCCAGCAGTTATTTAGGGGCGAGAGAGCAGTTCTTC
many	TRBV27	TRBJ2-7	TRBD2	CASSWTSGNYEQYF	TGTGCCAGCAGTTGGACTAGCGGGAACTACGAGCAGTACTTC
many	TRBV6-5	TRBJ2-3	-	CASSYPTGEYTDTQYF	TGTGCCAGCAGCTACCCCACGGGGGAATACACAGATACGCAGTATTTT
-	TRBV27	TRBJ2-5	-	CASSFGPGVKTQYF	TGTGCCAGCAGTTTTGGGCCGGGGGTGAAGACCCAGTACTTC
few	TRBV6-1	TRBJ1-1	TRBD1	CARKNGDRERETEAFF	TGTGCCAGGAAGAACGGGGACAGGGAGAGAGAGACTGAAGCTTTCTTT
many	TRBV7-2	TRBJ1-5	TRBD1	CASSSYRDRGSQPQHF	TGTGCCAGCAGCTCCTACCGGGACAGGGGTTCTCAGCCCCAGCATTTT
many	TRBV29-1	TRBJ2-1	TRBD2	CSVETSGSAHNEQFF	TGCAGCGTTGAGACTAGCGGGAGCGCCCACAATGAGCAGTTCTTC
few	TRBV4-1	TRBJ2-5	-	CASSQEIELETQYF	TGCGCCAGCAGCCAAGAAATTGAGTTGGAGACCCAGTACTTC
many	TRBV12-3/TRBV12-4	TRBJ2-7	TRBD2	CASRVAGTYEQYF	TGTGCCAGCAGGGTAGCGGGAACCTACGAGCAGTACTTC
-	TRBV28	TRBJ2-6	-	CASSLRAGSGANVLTF	TGTGCCAGCAGTTTAAGAGCGGGCTCTGGGGCCAACGTCCTGACTTTC
-	TRBV29-1	TRBJ2-5	TRBD2	CSAWTSGVQETQYF	TGCAGCGCTTGGACTAGCGGGGTTCAAGAGACCCAGTACTTC
-	TRBV27	TRBJ2-2	-	CASSQPGGELFF	TGTGCCAGCAGCCAACCGGGGGGGGAGCTGTTTTTT
many	TRBV5-1	TRBJ2-3	-	CASVALGVDTQYF	TGCGCCAGCGTAGCCCTCGGGGTAGATACGCAGTATTTT
few	TRBV4-3	TRBJ2-3	-	CASSQDLPRGASTDTQYF	TGCGCCAGCAGCCAAGATCTCCCACGCGGGGCTAGCACAGATACGCAGTATTTT
many	TRBV27	TRBJ2-7	-	CASSHRDTFSYEQYF	TGTGCCAGCAGCCACCGGGACACCTTCTCCTACGAGCAGTACTTC
many	TRBV29-1	TRBJ2-7	-	CSARRADEQYF	TGCAGCGCCAGGAGGGCGGACGAGCAGTACTTC
once	TRBV2	TRBJ2-5	-	CASSVQYRIETQYF	TGTGCCAGCAGTGTCCAGTACCGGATCGAGACCCAGTACTTC
many	TRBV19	TRBJ1-1	-	CASRLGNRAPMNTEAFF	TGTGCCAGTCGACTAGGAAACAGGGCCCCAATGAACACTGAAGCTTTCTTT
many	TRBV7-2	TRBJ2-7	TRBD2	CASSKGLAYYEQYF	TGTGCCAGCAGCAAGGGACTAGCCTACTACGAGCAGTACTTC
many	TRBV12-3/TRBV12-4	TRBJ1-3	-	CASSDSQGSGNTIYF	TGTGCCAGCAGTGATTCACAGGGATCTGGAAACACCATATATTTT
many	TRBV28	TRBJ2-1	-	CASRLPGEVDEQFF	TGTGCCAGCAGGCTCCCAGGGGAGGTAGATGAGCAGTTCTTC
few	TRBV19	TRBJ2-1	TRBD2	CASSMVASGYNEQFF	TGTGCCAGTAGTATGGTGGCTAGCGGCTACAATGAGCAGTTCTTC
many	TRBV20-1	TRBJ2-6	-	CSALTGANVLTF	TGCAGTGCTCTAACTGGGGCCAACGTCCTGACTTTC
-	TRBV7-3	TRBJ2-5	TRBD2	CASSYKAGAVETQYF	TGTGCCAGCAGCTATAAAGCGGGAGCTGTAGAGACCCAGTACTTC
-	TRBV20-1	TRBJ2-1	TRBD2	CSARTSKPTYNEQFF	TGCAGTGCTAGGACTAGCAAGCCTACCTACAATGAGCAGTTCTTC
few	TRBV5-8	TRBJ2-1	-	CASSLGRTPDEQFF	TGTGCCAGCAGCTTAGGTCGGACGCCTGATGAGCAGTTCTTC
many	TRBV20-1	TRBJ2-7	TRBD1	CSATGTEGWYEQYF	TGCAGTGCTACCGGGACAGAGGGCTGGTACGAGCAGTACTTC
few	TRBV10-1	TRBJ2-2	-	CASSGLGVGELFF	TGCGCCAGCAGCGGTCTCGGGGTCGGGGAGCTGTTTTTT
few	TRBV25-1	TRBJ1-6	-	CASMGRGNSPLHF	TGTGCCAGCATGGGCAGGGGTAATTCACCCCTCCACTTT
-	TRBV10-1	TRBJ2-1	-	CASDPLGFAYYNEQFF	TGCGCCAGCGACCCCCTCGGTTTTGCGTACTACAATGAGCAGTTCTTC
-	TRBV28	TRBJ1-3	-	CASSLSPRNTIYF	TGTGCCAGCAGTTTATCCCCCCGAAACACCATATATTTT
-	TRBV7-8	TRBJ1-2	-	CASSLTMDSHTRLGYTF	TGTGCCAGCAGCCTAACTATGGACAGCCACACTCGTCTCGGCTACACCTTC
few	TRBV3-1	TRBJ2-3	-	CASMAAGLDTQYF	TGTGCCAGCATGGCCGCGGGACTAGATACGCAGTATTTT
many	TRBV2	TRBJ2-1	-	CASSEWASNEQFF	TGTGCCAGCAGTGAATGGGCCTCGAATGAGCAGTTCTTC
once	TRBV9	TRBJ2-1	-	CASSPGRVSYEQFF	TGTGCCAGCAGCCCGGGCAGGGTAAGCTACGAGCAGTTCTTC
many	TRBV7-6	TRBJ2-5	TRBD2	CASSVAVAGEAETQYF	TGTGCCAGCAGCGTAGCAGTAGCGGGAGAAGCGGAGACCCAGTACTTC
-	TRBV5-5	TRBJ2-1	-	CASSLGGRRNEQFF	TGTGCCAGCAGCTTAGGGGGGCGTCGCAATGAGCAGTTCTTC
many	TRBV2	TRBJ2-7	-	CASSELPPGSYEQYF	TGTGCCAGCAGTGAACTGCCTCCGGGCTCCTACGAGCAGTACTTC